Many counts were recorded for the clone carrying this TCR beta chain. Its antigen is not identified. The data were taken from a study of T cells in Graves' hyperthyroidism and ophthalmopathy. RNA transcripts gave rise to amplified TCR beta CDR3 regions. Researchers ran a first-round RT-PCR on the TCR CDR3 using the HTBI primer set. TCRdb analysed the multiplex PCR reads with MiXCR anew, one entry per CDR3 protein. The sample has a few hundred thousand distinct CDR3 sequences; about 14% are singletons. Study-level points and caveats: Prediction of ophthalmopathy progression came a median 6.5 months pre-onset.

Ophthalmopathy in the patients scored at least 3 on Clinical Activity Score and at least 4 on NOSPECS grade, lasting under 3 months. The PBMCs studied were ones that came from about 9.9 ml fresh peripheral blood. Trimming shortened V by 4 bases and J by 2 bases, and 14 bases separated the two germline ends. This CDR3 is 15 amino acids long. Germline V gives CDR1 SGHRS, CDR2 YFSETQ. The sequencing sample was made of blood. The chain has TRBV5-1 and TRBJ2-3; maybe TRBD2 (6 bases). This TCR derives from a woman in her 30s with Graves' ophthalmopathy. This CDR3 is CASSPRDSITDTQYF. The CDR3 coding sequence is TGCGCCAGCAGCCCCCGGGACTCAATCACAGATACGCAGTATTTT.